The T cell receptor (beta chain) described here comes from a study of blood T cell repertoires in COVID-19. Whole-study context: Acute and convalescent COVID-19 specimens originated in the United States, Italy and Spain. Sample material is recorded as cDNA or gDNA derived from T cells, B-cell-depleted T cells, or PBMCs.

Original handling: Researchers report that nucleated cell counts were estimated from reference gene primer amplification. Clones were sequenced by immunoSEQ multiplex PCR, and TCRdb holds only the in-frame ones, with some missing. The DNA gave D and trimming, while V, J and clone size come from that table. The repertoire holds around 180,000 clones, about 85% seen once, with more than 25% in the top ten. There are 13 residues in the CDR3. V was trimmed by 1 base and J by 7 bases, leaving 10 bases between them. CDR1 and CDR2 (germline): LNHNV, YYDKDF (reference sequence). The chain recombines TRBV15 with TRBJ1-1; no clear D. Sequenced: peripheral blood. The TCR sequence derives from a man in his fifties or sixties with acute or convalescent COVID-19. Here the CDR3 DNA reads TGTGCCACCAGCAGAGGAGATTTCAATGAAGCTTTCTTT. Its protein product is CATSRGDFNEAFF.